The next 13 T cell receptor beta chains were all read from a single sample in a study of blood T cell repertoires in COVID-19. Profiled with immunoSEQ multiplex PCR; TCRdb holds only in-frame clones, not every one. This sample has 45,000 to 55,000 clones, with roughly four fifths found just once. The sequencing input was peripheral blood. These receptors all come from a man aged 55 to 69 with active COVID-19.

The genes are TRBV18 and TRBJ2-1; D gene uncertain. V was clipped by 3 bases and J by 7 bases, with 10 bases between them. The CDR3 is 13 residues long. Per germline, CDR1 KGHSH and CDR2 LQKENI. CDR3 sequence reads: CASSPVAGNEQFF. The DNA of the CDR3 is TGTGCCAGCTCACCGGTAGCTGGGAATGAGCAGTTCTTC. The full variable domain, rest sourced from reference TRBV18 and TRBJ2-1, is NAGVMQNPRHLVRRRGQEARLRCSPMKGHSHVYWYRQLPEEGLKFMVYLQKENIIDESGMPKERFSAEFPKEGPSILRIQQVVRGDSAAYFCASSPVAGNEQFFGPGTRLTVL.

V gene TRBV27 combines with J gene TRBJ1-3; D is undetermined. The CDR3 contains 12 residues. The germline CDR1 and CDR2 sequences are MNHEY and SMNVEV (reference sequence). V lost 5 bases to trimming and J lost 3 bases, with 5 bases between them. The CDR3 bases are TGTGCCAGCAGTGGCGGTGGAAACACCATATATTTT. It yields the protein CASSGGGNTIYF.

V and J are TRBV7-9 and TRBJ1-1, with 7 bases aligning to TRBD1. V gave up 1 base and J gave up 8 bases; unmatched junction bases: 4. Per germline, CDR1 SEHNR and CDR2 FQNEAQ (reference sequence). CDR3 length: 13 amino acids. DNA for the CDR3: TGTGCCAGCAGCTTAGAGGGGGCACGGGAAGCTTTCTTT. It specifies CASSLEGAREAFF.

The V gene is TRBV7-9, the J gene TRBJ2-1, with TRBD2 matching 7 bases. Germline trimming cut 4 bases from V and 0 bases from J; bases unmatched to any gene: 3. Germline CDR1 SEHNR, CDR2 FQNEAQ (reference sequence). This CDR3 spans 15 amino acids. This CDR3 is CASSSSGISYNEQFF. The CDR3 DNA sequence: TGTGCCAGCAGCTCTAGCGGTATCTCCTACAATGAGCAGTTCTTC.

CDR3 DNA: TGTGCCAGCAGCCGGGACAGGGGGTTTTCCTACAATGAGCAGTTCTTC. Amino acid sequence: CASSRDRGFSYNEQFF. The rearrangement uses TRBV11-2 and TRBJ2-1; 11 bases line up with TRBD1. This CDR3 is built from 16 residues. J lost 1 base, V lost 5 bases, and 4 bases had no gene match. The germline V gene has CDR1 SGHAT and CDR2 FQNNGV. The variable domain in full, with the rest retrieved from reference TRBV11-2 and TRBJ2-1, is EAGVAQSPRYKIIEKRQSVAFWCNPISGHATLYWYQQILGQGPKLLIQFQNNGVVDDSQLPKDRFSAERLKGVDSTLKIQPAKLEDSAVYLCASSRDRGFSYNEQFFGPGTRLTVL.

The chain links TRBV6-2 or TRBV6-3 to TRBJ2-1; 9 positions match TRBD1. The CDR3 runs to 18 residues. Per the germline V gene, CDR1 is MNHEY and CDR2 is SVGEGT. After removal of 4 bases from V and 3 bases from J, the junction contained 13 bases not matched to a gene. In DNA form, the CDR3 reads TGTGCCAGCAGTTCACCGCCCACCGGGACAGGGTACTACAATGAGCAGTTCTTC. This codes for CASSSPPTGTGYYNEQFF.

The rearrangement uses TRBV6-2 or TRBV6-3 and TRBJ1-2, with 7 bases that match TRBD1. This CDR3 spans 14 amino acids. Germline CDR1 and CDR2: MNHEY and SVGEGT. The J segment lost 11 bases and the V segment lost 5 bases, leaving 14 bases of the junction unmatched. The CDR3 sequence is CASSHPVPGQSYTF. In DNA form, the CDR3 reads TGTGCCAGCAGTCATCCTGTGCCGGGACAGAGTTACACCTTC.

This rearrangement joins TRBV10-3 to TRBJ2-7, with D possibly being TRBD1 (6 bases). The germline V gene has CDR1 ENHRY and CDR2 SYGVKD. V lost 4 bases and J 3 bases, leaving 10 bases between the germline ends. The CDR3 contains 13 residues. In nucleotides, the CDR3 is TGTGCCATCAGTGGGACAGAGAACTACGAGCAGTACTTC. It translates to CAISGTENYEQYF.

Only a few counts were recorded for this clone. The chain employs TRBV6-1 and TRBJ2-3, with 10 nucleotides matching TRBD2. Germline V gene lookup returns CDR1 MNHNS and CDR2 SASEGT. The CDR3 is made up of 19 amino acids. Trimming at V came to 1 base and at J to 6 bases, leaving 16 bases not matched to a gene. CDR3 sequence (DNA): TGTGCCAGCAGTGAAGTCGGGTGGATAGCGGGGGGCCCACGGGATACGCAGTATTTT. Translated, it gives CASSEVGWIAGGPRDTQYF.

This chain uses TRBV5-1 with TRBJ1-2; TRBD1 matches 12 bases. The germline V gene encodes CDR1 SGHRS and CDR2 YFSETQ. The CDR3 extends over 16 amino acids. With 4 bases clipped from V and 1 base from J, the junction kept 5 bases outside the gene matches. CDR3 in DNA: TGCGCCAGCAGCCGGGGACAGGGGGCGCTTAACTATGGCTACACCTTC. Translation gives CASSRGQGALNYGYTF.

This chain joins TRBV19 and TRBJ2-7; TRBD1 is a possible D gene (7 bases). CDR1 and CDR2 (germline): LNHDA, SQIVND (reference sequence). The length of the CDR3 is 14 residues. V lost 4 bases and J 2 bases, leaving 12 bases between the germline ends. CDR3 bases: TGTGCCAGTAGTACAGGGGGGTTGACCTACGAGCAGTACTTC. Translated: CASSTGGLTYEQYF.

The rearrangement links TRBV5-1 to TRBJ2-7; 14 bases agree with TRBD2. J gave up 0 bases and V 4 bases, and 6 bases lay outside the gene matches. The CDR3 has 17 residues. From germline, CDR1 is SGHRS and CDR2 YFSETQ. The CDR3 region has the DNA TGCGCCAGCAGCCCGAGGACTAGCGGGGGGAGCTCCTACGAGCAGTACTTC. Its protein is CASSPRTSGGSSYEQYF.

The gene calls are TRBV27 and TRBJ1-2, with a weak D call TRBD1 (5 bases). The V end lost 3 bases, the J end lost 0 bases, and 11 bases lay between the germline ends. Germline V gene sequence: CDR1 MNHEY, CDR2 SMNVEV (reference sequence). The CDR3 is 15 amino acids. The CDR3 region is CASSLGTGANYGYTF. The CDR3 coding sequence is TGTGCCAGCAGTTTGGGAACAGGTGCTAACTATGGCTACACCTTC.